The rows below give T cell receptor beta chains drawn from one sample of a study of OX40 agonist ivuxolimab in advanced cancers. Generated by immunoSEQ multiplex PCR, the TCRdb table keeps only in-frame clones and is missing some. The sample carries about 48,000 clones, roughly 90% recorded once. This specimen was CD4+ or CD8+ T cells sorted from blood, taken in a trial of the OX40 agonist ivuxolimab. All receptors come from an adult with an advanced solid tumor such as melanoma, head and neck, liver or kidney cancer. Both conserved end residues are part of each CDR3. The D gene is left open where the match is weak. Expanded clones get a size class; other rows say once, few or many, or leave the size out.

CASSGQGGTNYGYTF	TGTGCCAGCAGCGGACAGGGGGGGACTAACTATGGCTACACCTTC	-	TRBD1	15	TRBJ1-2	TRBV6-5
CASSESRNTIYF	TGTGCCAGCAGTGAAAGCCGAAACACCATATATTTT	-	-	12	TRBJ1-3	TRBV25-1
CASSPPSQGNNEQFF	TGTGCCAGCAGCCCGCCCTCACAGGGGAACAATGAGCAGTTCTTC	-	TRBD1	15	TRBJ2-1	TRBV9
CAWSVLTTGIPSYEQYF	TGTGCCTGGAGTGTACTCACTACAGGGATCCCCTCCTACGAGCAGTACTTC	once	-	17	TRBJ2-7	TRBV30
CASRKSPFNQPQHF	TGTGCCAGCAGAAAGAGCCCTTTTAATCAGCCCCAGCATTTT	-	-	14	TRBJ1-5	TRBV6-5
CASSLFTMAEAFF	TGTGCCAGCAGCTTGTTTACGATGGCTGAAGCTTTCTTT	-	-	13	TRBJ1-1	TRBV5-4
CASTPGGYNEQFF	TGTGCCAGCACCCCCGGGGGCTACAATGAGCAGTTCTTC	once	-	13	TRBJ2-1	TRBV9
CASSEGAPREKLFF	TGTGCCAGTAGTGAGGGGGCGCCCCGGGAAAAACTGTTTTTT	once	TRBD1	14	TRBJ1-4	TRBV19
CASTTPRTGINDEQFF	TGTGCCAGCACCACCCCCCGGACAGGCATAAACGATGAGCAGTTCTTC	-	TRBD1	16	TRBJ2-1	TRBV13
CASSTGTKATNEKLFF	TGCGCCAGCAGCACTGGGACAAAGGCAACTAATGAAAAACTGTTTTTT	-	-	16	TRBJ1-4	TRBV5-1
CASSKKGQPYEQYF	TGTGCCAGCAGCAAGAAGGGACAACCCTACGAGCAGTACTTC	-	-	14	TRBJ2-7	TRBV7-9
CASSPDFGQYF	TGTGCCAGCAGTCCAGATTTTGGTCAGTACTTC	-	-	11	TRBJ2-7	TRBV7-9
CASSLSAGGPYEQYF	TGTGCCAGCAGCTTATCGGCGGGAGGACCCTACGAGCAGTACTTC	-	TRBD2	15	TRBJ2-7	TRBV7-3
CASSAGWGAFTEAFF	TGTGCCAGCAGCGCGGGGTGGGGGGCGTTCACTGAAGCTTTCTTT	-	-	15	TRBJ1-1	TRBV7-9
CATSGEEMNTEAFF	TGTGCCACCAGCGGGGAGGAGATGAACACTGAAGCTTTCTTT	-	-	14	TRBJ1-1	TRBV15
CAWSVRDRGTLYGYTF	TGTGCCTGGAGTGTAAGGGATCGGGGGACCCTCTATGGCTACACCTTC	-	-	16	TRBJ1-2	TRBV30
CASSSTESSYNEQFF	TGTGCCAGCAGTTCGACGGAGAGCTCCTACAATGAGCAGTTCTTC	-	-	15	TRBJ2-1	TRBV28
CAISDGGLGRNQPQHF	TGTGCCATCAGTGACGGGGGCCTGGGGCGCAATCAGCCCCAGCATTTT	-	-	16	TRBJ1-5	TRBV10-3
CASLSEANYGYTF	TGTGCCAGCCTTTCCGAAGCTAACTATGGCTACACCTTC	-	-	13	TRBJ1-2	TRBV25-1
CSVADRDGTQYF	TGCAGCGTTGCCGACAGGGATGGGACCCAGTACTTC	-	TRBD1	12	TRBJ2-5	TRBV29-1
CASSYGSGNEQFF	TGTGCCAGCAGTTACGGGAGCGGAAATGAGCAGTTCTTC	-	-	13	TRBJ2-1	TRBV27
CASSITPVSYSYEQYF	TGTGCCAGTAGTATAACCCCGGTCAGTTATTCCTACGAGCAGTACTTC	-	-	16	TRBJ2-7	TRBV19
CASSLPLDRGPTEAFF	TGTGCCAGCAGCTTACCATTGGACAGGGGGCCAACTGAAGCTTTCTTT	-	TRBD1	16	TRBJ1-1	TRBV5-4
CASSERYRELFF	TGTGCCAGCAGTGAACGATACCGGGAGCTGTTTTTT	-	-	12	TRBJ2-2	TRBV2
CASSYEPDRESYEQYF	TGTGCCAGCAGCTATGAACCGGACAGGGAGTCCTACGAGCAGTACTTC	-	TRBD1	16	TRBJ2-7	TRBV27
CASSPRGQGNTEAFF	TGTGCCAGCAGCCCCCGTGGGCAGGGGAACACTGAAGCTTTCTTT	-	-	15	TRBJ1-1	TRBV9
CASSRTGTGLNNEQFF	TGTGCCAGCAGCCGCACCGGGACAGGGTTGAACAATGAGCAGTTCTTC	once	TRBD1	16	TRBJ2-1	TRBV14
CASTPTEATGYYEQYF	TGTGCCAGCACCCCAACGGAAGCCACCGGCTACTACGAGCAGTACTTC	once	-	16	TRBJ2-7	TRBV7-9
CASSMSLASSYNEQFF	TGTGCCAGTAGTATGTCTCTGGCGAGCTCCTACAATGAGCAGTTCTTC	-	-	16	TRBJ2-1	TRBV19
CASSLRLDRLPLHF	TGTGCCAGCAGTTTAAGGTTGGACAGACTGCCCCTCCACTTT	-	-	14	TRBJ1-6	TRBV27
CASSHIQINQPQHF	TGCGCCAGCAGCCATATTCAGATCAATCAGCCCCAGCATTTT	-	-	14	TRBJ1-5	TRBV4-1
CASSSGHLYEQYF	TGTGCCAGCAGCTCGGGACACCTCTACGAGCAGTACTTC	-	-	13	TRBJ2-7	TRBV11-3
CASSQLVVNTEAFF	TGCGCCAGCAGCCAATTGGTTGTGAACACTGAAGCTTTCTTT	-	-	14	TRBJ1-1	TRBV4-1
CASSEWQGVRTEAFF	TGTGCCAGCAGTGAATGGCAGGGTGTCAGGACTGAAGCTTTCTTT	-	-	15	TRBJ1-1	TRBV25-1
CASSVFPGQHTPEGNQPQHF	TGTGCCAGCAGTGTTTTCCCGGGACAGCATACTCCGGAGGGCAATCAGCCCCAGCATTTT	few	TRBD1	20	TRBJ1-5	TRBV6-4
CASFSKDRSENSGANVLTF	TGTGCCAGCTTTTCGAAGGACCGTTCTGAAAACTCTGGGGCCAACGTCCTGACTTTC	-	-	19	TRBJ2-6	TRBV27
CASRSGQGGQPQHF	TGTGCCAGCAGATCTGGACAGGGAGGCCAGCCCCAGCATTTT	-	TRBD1	14	TRBJ1-5	TRBV6-5
CATSRKPFDRINQPQHF	TGTGCCACCAGCAGGAAACCCTTCGACAGGATAAATCAGCCCCAGCATTTT	-	-	17	TRBJ1-5	TRBV15
CATSPSTYEQYF	TGTGCCACCAGCCCTTCGACCTACGAGCAGTACTTC	once	-	12	TRBJ2-7	TRBV15
CASSPTGTGVETQYF	TGTGCCAGTAGTCCCACCGGGACAGGGGTGGAGACCCAGTACTTC	-	TRBD1	15	TRBJ2-5	TRBV19
CASSQRTGGKGGFGPQHF	TGCGCCAGCAGTCAAAGGACAGGGGGGAAGGGGGGGTTTGGGCCCCAGCATTTT	-	TRBD1	18	TRBJ1-5	TRBV23-1
CASRGLAGLAKNIQYF	TGTGCCAGTAGAGGGCTAGCGGGGCTAGCCAAAAACATTCAGTACTTC	-	TRBD2	16	TRBJ2-4	TRBV19
CASRPTGAPEAFF	TGTGCCAGCAGACCGACAGGGGCCCCTGAAGCTTTCTTT	-	TRBD1	13	TRBJ1-1	TRBV27
CASHPPTGELFF	TGTGCCAGCCACCCACCCACCGGGGAGCTGTTTTTT	-	-	12	TRBJ2-2	TRBV6-5
CASSLAGLANQPQHF	TGTGCCAGCAGCTTAGCCGGACTAGCAAATCAGCCCCAGCATTTT	once	-	15	TRBJ1-5	TRBV11-2
CASSLDSNNEQFF	TGTGCCAGCAGCTTGGACAGTAACAATGAGCAGTTCTTC	few	-	13	TRBJ2-1	TRBV7-9